This T cell receptor beta chain stems from a study of cytomegalovirus exposure and HLA in healthy donors. The CDR3 contains 11 residues. Germline V gene sequence: CDR1 KGHSH, CDR2 LQKENI. The ends were cut back, 3 bases at V and 2 bases at J, with 2 bases in the middle. Primers: 60 Vbeta forward and 13 Jbeta reverse. Clones were read by immunoSEQ multiplex PCR, and TCRdb kept only the in-frame ones, dropping some. The repertoire holds around 130,000 clones, 78% seen once, with about 1.8% in the top ten. This clone was seen a handful of times. The clonotype was recovered from a middle-aged woman in good health and CMV-seronegative. Sample: PBMCs. This sequence joins TRBV18 and TRBJ2-7; the D is unclear. CDR3 region: CASSPAYEQYF. Written as DNA, the CDR3 is TGTGCCAGCTCACCCGCCTACGAGCAGTACTTC.